These T cell receptor beta chains were read from a single sample in a study of cytomegalovirus exposure and HLA in healthy donors. Here immunoSEQ multiplex PCR was the method, and the copy in TCRdb shows in-frame clones only, minus some. Of some 90,000 clones in the sample, around 74% are singletons; the top ten hold approximately 3%. Sequences were obtained from PBMCs. The receptors stem from a female donor in good health and CMV-seropositive. Each CDR3 is given with its conserved first and last residue. A D gene is named only where the DNA matches it firmly. Part of the rows lack a size; the others show once, few, many or a class for expanded clones.

TGTGCCAGCAGCCAAGAACAGCGGCACACAGATACGCAGTATTTT	CASSQEQRHTDTQYF	few	TRBV14	TRBJ2-3	NA
TGCAGCGTCGGGCCTGACAGGGACATTCAGTACTTC	CSVGPDRDIQYF	NA	TRBV29-1	TRBJ2-4	TRBD1
TGTGCCAGCAGCCTCCCCGGGACAGATACGCAGTATTTT	CASSLPGTDTQYF	NA	TRBV11-2	TRBJ2-3	NA
TGTGCCAGCAGCCTGCCTGCGGACTATAATTCACCCCTCCACTTT	CASSLPADYNSPLHF	few	TRBV28	TRBJ1-6	NA
TGCGCCAGCAGCCAAGAATCCGCAGATACGCAGTATTTT	CASSQESADTQYF	NA	TRBV4-3	TRBJ2-3	NA
TGTGCCAGCAACGAGGGGGGGGGACATCAGCCCCAGCATTTT	CASNEGGGHQPQHF	once	TRBV2	TRBJ1-5	NA
TGTGCCAGCTCACCTGGACAGGACACTGAAGCTTTCTTT	CASSPGQDTEAFF	NA	TRBV18	TRBJ1-1	TRBD1
TGTGCCAGCAGCTTGGGACAGACATCATTTTCACCCCTCCACTTT	CASSLGQTSFSPLHF	NA	TRBV5-4	TRBJ1-6	NA
TGTGCCAGCAGCCCGGAGAGGGGCTACACCTTC	CASSPERGYTF	NA	TRBV5-5	TRBJ1-2	NA
TGCAGCGTTGGGGGGGAGCATAGCAATCAGCCCCAGCATTTT	CSVGGEHSNQPQHF	NA	TRBV29-1	TRBJ1-5	NA
TGTGCCAGCAGCCATTTACCCGGACTAGCGGGAAATCATGAGCAGTTCTTC	CASSHLPGLAGNHEQFF	few	TRBV14	TRBJ2-1	TRBD2
TGTGCCAGCAGTTACTCGTCCCCTACTACTCCTACTTTC	CASSYSSPTTPTF	NA	TRBV6-5	TRBJ1-2	NA
TGTGCCAGCAGCTTGTCGTATTTGGGGGAGCTGTTTTTT	CASSLSYLGELFF	NA	TRBV7-2	TRBJ2-2	NA
TGTGCCAGCAGCACGGGTCAACAAGAGACCCAGTACTTC	CASSTGQQETQYF	NA	TRBV21-1	TRBJ2-5	NA
TGTGCCAGCAGCTTGGGGACAGGGGCGGCCCAGCCCCAGCATTTT	CASSLGTGAAQPQHF	few	TRBV5-6	TRBJ1-5	TRBD1
TGTGCCAGCAAGGGCGACAGGGGGTGGGGACAGCCCCAGCATTTT	CASKGDRGWGQPQHF	NA	TRBV6-1	TRBJ1-5	TRBD1